This TCR beta chain was recovered during a study of long-term antiretroviral therapy in people with HIV. Regarding the study as a whole: Someone took the blood between about 2003 and 2017, maybe while older ART regimens were in use. Across all time points, the repertoire was dominated by clones that expanded before ART.

At least two post-ART and at least one pre-ART PBMC sample were available for each donor. Germline trimming cut 5 bases from V and 3 bases from J; bases unmatched to any gene: 8. This CDR3 is 15 amino acids long. Germline V gene data show CDR1 as SGHNT and CDR2 as YENEEA. About this clone: What it binds is unknown.

A v3.0 immunoSEQ assay was performed at survey level. Some clones are missing from TCRdb's copy, which holds only in-frame ones; the method was immunoSEQ multiplex PCR. The sample lists 28,000 or so clones, 84% seen once, with less than 8% in the top ten. The source material was unsorted PBMCs, sampled 0.4 years after starting antiretroviral therapy. The receptor comes from a man between 18 and 35 years old with HIV. The chain uses TRBV11-3 and TRBJ2-7; 9 positions agree with TRBD1. The CDR3 nucleotides are TGTGCCAGCAGCCGACAACCGGGACAGGGCTACGAGCAGTACTTC. It encodes CASSRQPGQGYEQYF.